Listed here are 26 T cell receptor beta chains from one sample, sequenced in a study of blood T cell repertoires in COVID-19 (dated by TCRdb to about 2020). Libraries were built with the immunoSEQ multiplex PCR assay. TCRdb provides this immuneACCESS table in a form limited to in-frame rearrangements. Some clones are lacking; in checked studies, under half of them reflect an unresolved V gene, and why the rest are absent is not known. The sample table holds 150,000 to 200,000 clones, of which 80% to 90% were seen once. The top ten clones comprise roughly 2% of the sample. The sample was peripheral blood. These receptors were obtained from a man aged 18-30 years who had recovered from COVID-19.

The CDR3: CASSEGRTGNRADTQYF. The CDR3 nucleotides read TGTGCCAGCAGTGAAGGGCGGACAGGGAACAGGGCCGATACGCAGTATTTT. The V and J genes are TRBV6-1 and TRBJ2-3, with TRBD1 identical over 8 bases. V was pared by 1 base and J by 6 bases, with 12 bases of the junction left unmatched. The CDR3 is 17 amino acids. From germline, CDR1 is MNHNS and CDR2 SASEGT.

The rearrangement joins TRBV7-9 to TRBJ1-6; D is unclear. CDR1 is SEHNR, CDR2 FQNEAQ, per germline (reference sequence). CDR3 size: 16 residues. V lost 5 bases and J lost 4, with 15 bases in between. The CDR3, as DNA: TGTGCCAGCAGCCCCAATGTGGCGGGATATAATTCACCCCTCCACTTT. This sequence encodes CASSPNVAGYNSPLHF.

The sample holds one count of this clone. This chain links TRBV5-6 with TRBJ1-4; maybe TRBD1 (5 bases). CDR1 SGHDT and CDR2 YYEEEE come from the germline V gene. With 0 bases removed from V and 8 bases from J, the gap between germline ends came to 17 bases. This CDR3 contains 16 residues. The CDR3 sequence: CASSLGTAPQGEKLFF. The CDR3 bases are TGTGCCAGCAGCTTGGGGACGGCACCCCAGGGCGAAAAACTGTTTTTT.

This chain connects TRBV9 to TRBJ2-3, with D possibly matching TRBD2 (6 bases). V was pared by 2 bases and J by 5 bases, with 15 bases between. CDR1 SGDLS and CDR2 YYNGEE come from the germline V gene. This CDR3 comprises 15 residues. CDR3 in amino acids: CASSVGGITRDTQYF. CDR3 sequence (DNA): TGTGCCAGCAGCGTTGGAGGGATCACACGAGATACGCAGTATTTT.

This clone was detected only a few times. This chain joins TRBV4-3 and TRBJ2-7, with D possibly being TRBD1 (6 bases). The CDR3 runs 17 residues. Germline CDR1 reads LGHNA; CDR2 reads YSLEER. V was pared by 0 bases and J by 0 bases, with 15 bases between. CDR3 bases: TGCGCCAGCAGCCAAGAGGGGGTGGGGACAAGCTCCTACGAGCAGTACTTC. Residues: CASSQEGVGTSSYEQYF.

The V call is TRBV7-6, the J call TRBJ2-5; no clear D gene. CDR1 and CDR2 from the germline V gene are SGHVS and FNYEAQ. There are 15 residues in the CDR3. V lost 1 base, J lost 0 bases, and 9 bases lay in between. The CDR3 nucleotides read TGTGCCAGCAGCTTAGTTTGGCCAGACCAAGAGACCCAGTACTTC. Translating it yields CASSLVWPDQETQYF.

The chain is built from TRBV14 and TRBJ2-3; TRBD1 is a possible D gene (7 bases). V was shortened by 5 bases and J by 1 base, with 19 bases between the two germline ends. The germline V gene has CDR1 SGHDN and CDR2 FVKESK. The CDR3 consists of 17 residues. The CDR3 spells CASSKVRSRGGTDTQYF. In DNA, the CDR3 is TGTGCCAGCAGCAAAGTGCGGTCCAGGGGGGGCACAGATACGCAGTATTTT.

The V gene is TRBV6-1, the J gene TRBJ2-1; 12 bases map to TRBD2. The CDR3 runs to 15 residues. Germline V lookup: CDR1 MNHNS, CDR2 SASEGT. With V trimmed by 6 bases and J by 9 bases, 9 bases remained unmatched. CDR3 residues: CASSETSGRRGEQFF. DNA for the CDR3: TGTGCCAGCAGCGAAACTAGCGGGAGGCGGGGTGAGCAGTTCTTC.

V and J are TRBV5-4 and TRBJ2-1; possible D gene TRBD1, 5 bases. The CDR3 contains 13 residues. Trimming shortened V by 0 bases and J by 8 bases, and 9 bases separated the two germline ends. The V gene's germline CDR1 is SGHNT and CDR2 YYREEE (reference sequence). CDR3 sequence: CASSLGGLDEQFF. CDR3 nucleotides: TGTGCCAGCAGCTTGGGGGGCTTAGATGAGCAGTTCTTC.

The V and J genes are TRBV4-3 and TRBJ2-7; TRBD1 aligns across 9 bases. This CDR3 spans 17 amino acids. After removal of 0 bases from V and 2 bases from J, the junction contained 8 bases not matched to a gene. The germline V gene encodes CDR1 LGHNA and CDR2 YSLEER. CDR3 DNA sequence: TGCGCCAGCAGCCAAGATCTTGTTGGGACAGGGACCTACGAGCAGTACTTC. It yields the protein CASSQDLVGTGTYEQYF.

This clone was detected a few times. V is TRBV4-1 and J is TRBJ1-3, with 8 bases that match TRBD1. The germline V gene has CDR1 MGHRA and CDR2 YSYEKL. CDR3 size: 16 residues. The V gene end was trimmed by 2 bases and the J gene end by 0 bases; junction bases not matched to a gene: 3. CDR3 sequence reads: CASSQSTGVSGNTIYF. As DNA, the CDR3 is TGCGCCAGCAGCCAATCGACAGGGGTCTCTGGAAACACCATATATTTT.

This chain joins TRBV29-1 and TRBJ2-1, with TRBD2 identical over 7 bases. J lost 9 bases, V lost 0 bases, and 17 bases had no gene match. The germline V gene has CDR1 SQVTM and CDR2 ANQGSEA. This CDR3 has 17 residues. The CDR3 region has the DNA TGCAGCGTTGAAGATAGGTTCTCGGCTAGCGGCACGGGTGAGCAGTTCTTC. This gives the protein CSVEDRFSASGTGEQFF.

V is TRBV6-5 and J is TRBJ1-6, with D tentatively TRBD1 (6 bases). CDR1 is MNHEY and CDR2 is SVGAGI in the germline V gene. This CDR3 is 13 amino acids long. Trimming took off 6 bases at V and 10 bases at J, with 13 bases between the two ends. This CDR3 is CASRGRDTSPLHF. CDR3 nucleotides: TGTGCCAGCAGGGGAAGGGACACCTCACCCCTCCACTTT.

The J gene is TRBJ2-5, the V gene TRBV21-1; TRBD1 is taken as the D call from the table, unchecked against the DNA. TRBV21-1 is flagged as a pseudogene. There are 15 residues in the CDR3. DNA of the CDR3: TGTGCCAGCAGCAAAAGGTGCAGGGGGCGAGAGACCCAGTACTTC. This gives the protein CASSKRCRGRETQYF.

The chain uses TRBV11-2 and TRBJ2-1; 7 bases fit TRBD1. The germline CDR1 and CDR2 sequences are SGHAT and FQNNGV. Trimming removed 5 bases from V and 10 bases from J; junction bases left unmatched: 8. This CDR3 comprises 13 residues. The CDR3 loop is CASSPDRVREQFF. CDR3 sequence (DNA): TGTGCCAGCAGCCCAGACAGGGTTCGAGAGCAGTTCTTC.

This clone was counted a few times. The V gene is TRBV5-4, the J gene TRBJ2-5, with 7 bases that match TRBD1. The CDR3 has 15 residues. Germline CDR1 is SGHNT and CDR2 is YYREEE (reference sequence). J lost 3 bases, V lost 3 bases, and 8 bases had no gene match. Here the CDR3 DNA reads TGTGCCAGCAGCTCCGGGACAGCGCAGAAAGAGACCCAGTACTTC. It translates to CASSSGTAQKETQYF.

In this sample, this clone turned up a few times. CDR3 amino acids: CASSPGGISSGNTIYF. Here the CDR3 DNA reads TGCGCCAGCAGCCCTGGAGGGATCTCCTCTGGAAACACCATATATTTT. The chain links TRBV5-1 to TRBJ1-3; D unclear. Trimming removed 4 bases from V and 0 bases from J, with 14 bases in between. From germline, CDR1 is SGHRS and CDR2 YFSETQ. This CDR3 has 16 residues.

The V and J genes are TRBV6-5 and TRBJ1-4; tentatively, D is TRBD1 (6 bases). Trimming shortened V by 6 bases and J by 5 bases, and 16 bases separated the two germline ends. The length of the CDR3 is 15 residues. Germline assignment: CDR1 MNHEY and CDR2 SVGAGI. The CDR3 protein is CASSPGVRRNEKLFF. In DNA, the CDR3 is TGTGCCAGCAGCCCAGGGGTGAGGAGGAATGAAAAACTGTTTTTT.

This chain uses TRBV6-5 with TRBJ1-4; TRBD1 is a possible D gene (5 bases). The CDR3 sequence is 13 residues long. Germline V gene data show CDR1 as MNHEY and CDR2 as SVGAGI. Trimming pared 8 bases from V and 3 bases from J, leaving 10 bases between. Written as DNA, the CDR3 is TGTGCCAGCTCCGGACATCCTAATGAAAAACTGTTTTTT. It translates to CASSGHPNEKLFF.

The rearrangement uses TRBV19 and TRBJ1-1; weak D call: TRBD1 (5 bases). CDR1 is LNHDA, CDR2 SQIVND, per germline (reference sequence). V dropped 4 bases and J dropped 7 bases, with 22 bases sitting between them. The CDR3 consists of 16 residues. The CDR3 here is CASSNRRRDPGDEAFF. The DNA of the CDR3 is TGTGCCAGTAGTAATCGACGCCGGGACCCGGGAGATGAAGCTTTCTTT.

The CDR3 sequence: CASSGGGTGMSYEQYF. The CDR3 region has the DNA TGTGCCAGCAGCGGGGGTGGGACAGGGATGTCGTACGAGCAGTACTTC. This rearrangement joins TRBV9 to TRBJ2-7; 9 bases match TRBD1. Germline CDR1 and CDR2: SGDLS and YYNGEE. This CDR3 is built from 16 residues. The V segment lost 3 bases and the J segment 4 bases; nucleotides outside the gene matches: 11. Combining the CDR3 with reference TRBV9 and TRBJ2-7 gives the whole variable domain DSGVTQTPKHLITATGQRVTLRCSPRSGDLSVYWYQQSLDQGLQFLIQYYNGEERAKGNILERFSAQQFPDLHSELNLSSLELGDSALYFCASSGGGTGMSYEQYFGPGTRLTVT.

The rearrangement links TRBV6-6 to TRBJ1-2; the D is unclear. This CDR3 comprises 13 residues. V was cut by 8 bases and J by 4 bases, with 14 bases left in between. Germline V lookup: CDR1 MNHNY, CDR2 SVGAGI (reference sequence). CDR3 sequence (DNA): TGTGCCAGCCATCTACAGTCAACCTATGGCTACACCTTC. Translated, it gives CASHLQSTYGYTF.

The rearrangement uses TRBV2 and TRBJ2-3; 9 positions agree with TRBD2. Trimming at V came to 4 bases and at J to 2 bases, leaving 7 bases not matched to a gene. The CDR3 spans 16 residues. Germline CDR1 reads SNHLY; CDR2 reads FYNNEI. CDR3 sequence reads: CASSAVAGGNTDTQYF. The CDR3 coding sequence is TGTGCCAGCAGTGCCGTGGCGGGAGGGAACACAGATACGCAGTATTTT.

V usage is TRBV7-3 and J usage is TRBJ2-2; 7 nucleotides line up with TRBD2. This CDR3 spans 14 amino acids. Germline CDR1 reads SGHTA; CDR2 reads FQGTGA. V lost 6 bases and J lost 7; bases outside the gene matches: 8. The CDR3 DNA follows: TGTGCCAGCAGGGCGGGAGATAGTGTCGGGGAGCTGTTTTTT. Protein: CASRAGDSVGELFF. The full variable domain, in which reference TRBV7-3 and TRBJ2-2 provide the parts outside the CDR3, is GAGVSQTPSNKVTEKGKYVELRCDPISGHTALYWYRQSLGQGPEFLIYFQGTGAADDSGLPNDRFFAVRPEGSVSTLKIQRTERGDSAVYLCASRAGDSVGELFFGEGSRLTVL.

This chain links TRBV27 with TRBJ1-1, with 10 bases matching TRBD1. Trimming cost V 6 bases and J 6 bases; bases outside gene matches: 10. The CDR3 spans 15 residues. Germline V lookup: CDR1 MNHEY, CDR2 SMNVEV (reference sequence). This chain's CDR3 is CASRTRDRGVAEAFF. CDR3 in DNA: TGTGCCAGCAGAACCCGGGACAGGGGCGTCGCTGAAGCTTTCTTT.

This clone came up once. The J gene is TRBJ1-5, the V gene TRBV19, with a possible D match to TRBD1 (5 bases). Germline assignment: CDR1 LNHDA and CDR2 SQIVND (reference sequence). V shed 7 bases and J shed 4 bases, with 11 bases lying between them. The length of the CDR3 is 13 residues. For the CDR3, the DNA is TGTGCCAGTAAGGGGCTGAGAAATCAGCCCCAGCATTTT. The encoded protein is CASKGLRNQPQHF.